The clone carrying this T cell receptor (beta chain) was observed a handful of times. What it binds is not known. Primers for the PCR totalled 60 Vbeta and 13 Jbeta. Some clones are missing from TCRdb's copy, which holds only in-frame ones; the method was immunoSEQ multiplex PCR. The data contain under 200,000 clones, over 75% of them singletons. The data stem from a study of cytomegalovirus exposure and HLA in healthy donors. About the research overall: Counted in an early data release were approximately 85 million unique TCRs from HLA-typed donors. Study-level points and caveats: HLA restriction was apparent for most CMV-associated TCR beta chains in a later analysis. When analyzed later, a missense DCLRE1C variant was found to be linked to TCR beta V- and J-gene trimming.

The V end was cut by 7 bases, the J end by 1 base, with 16 bases between. This CDR3 contains 15 residues. CDR1 and CDR2 (germline): MNHEY, SVGAGI. This chain uses TRBV6-5 with TRBJ1-1, with D maybe TRBD1 (5 bases). Input material: PBMCs. This TCR derives from a man aged 45-65 years in good health and CMV-seropositive. The CDR3 DNA sequence: TGTGCCAGCACCCGGGGGATCAGCGAGAACACTGAAGCTTTCTTT. This codes for CASTRGISENTEAFF.